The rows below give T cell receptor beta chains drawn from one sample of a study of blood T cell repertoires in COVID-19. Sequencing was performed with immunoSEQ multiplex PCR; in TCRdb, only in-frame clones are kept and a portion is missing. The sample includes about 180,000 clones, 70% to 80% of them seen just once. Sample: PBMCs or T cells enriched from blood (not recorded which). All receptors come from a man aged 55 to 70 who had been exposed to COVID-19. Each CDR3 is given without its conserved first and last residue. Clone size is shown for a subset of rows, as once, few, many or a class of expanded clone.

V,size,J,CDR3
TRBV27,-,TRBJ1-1,ASSLQGIGLNTEAF
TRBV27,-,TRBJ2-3,ASSPLAGVVTDTQY
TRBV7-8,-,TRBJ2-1,ASSLAGQGYGGRARYEQF
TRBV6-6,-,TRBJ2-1,ASSPSGTGYNEQF
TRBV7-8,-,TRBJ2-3,ASSLDNGVTQY
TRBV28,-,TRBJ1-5,ASRPGQGSNQPQH
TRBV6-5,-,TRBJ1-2,ASSRQPSVYGYT
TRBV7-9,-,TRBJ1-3,ASSSGDNTIY
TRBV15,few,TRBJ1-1,ATSRVGAVFVRNTEAF
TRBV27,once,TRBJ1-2,ASSPRVENYGYT
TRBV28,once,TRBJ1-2,ASSSGTGALNGYT
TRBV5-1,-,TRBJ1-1,ASSLGTANTEAF
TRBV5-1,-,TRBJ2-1,ASSSGTRKNEQF
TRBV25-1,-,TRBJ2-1,ASSQMANEQF
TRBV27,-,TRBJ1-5,ASSRGQNQPQH
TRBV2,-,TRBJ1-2,ASSEVGVINYGYT
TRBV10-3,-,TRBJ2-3,AISLAGGAADTQY
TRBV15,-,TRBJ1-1,ATSRDAGTEAF
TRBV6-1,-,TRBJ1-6,ASSEARSLH
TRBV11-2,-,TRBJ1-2,ASRPAGGYGYT
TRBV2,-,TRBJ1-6,ASSGGPTTINSPLH
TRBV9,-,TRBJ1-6,ASSRGGSNSPLH
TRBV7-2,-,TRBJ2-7,ASSSGLEYYEQY
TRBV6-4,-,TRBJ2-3,ASSEHLRLAGASDTQY
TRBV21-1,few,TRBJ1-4,ASSRMIFRGKEKLF
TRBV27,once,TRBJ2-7,ASRSQGLAGGKESYEQY
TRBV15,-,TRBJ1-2,ATSRDLSYGYT
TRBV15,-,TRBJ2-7,ATSRGLDEQY
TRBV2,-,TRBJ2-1,ASSLRFGSSYNEQF
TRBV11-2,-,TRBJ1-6,ASSREIASPLH
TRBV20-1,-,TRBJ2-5,SASETSRRETQY
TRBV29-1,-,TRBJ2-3,SVDIGGRDTQY
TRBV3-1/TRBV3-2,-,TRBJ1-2,ASSQGPTGGGGYT
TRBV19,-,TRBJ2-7,ASSMGTGGYDEQY
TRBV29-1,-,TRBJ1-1,SGGDRRNTEAF
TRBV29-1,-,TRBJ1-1,SVSKQVMNTEAF
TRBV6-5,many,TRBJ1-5,ASNRQGQENQPQH
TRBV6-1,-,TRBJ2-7,ASSESGQGPYEQY
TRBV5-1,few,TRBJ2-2,ASSLGAGKTGELF
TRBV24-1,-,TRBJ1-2,ATSRTGAGYT
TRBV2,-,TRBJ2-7,ASSGLAGEGEQY
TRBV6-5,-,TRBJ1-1,ASMAAGTMNTEAF
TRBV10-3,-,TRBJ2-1,AICCGRAYEQF
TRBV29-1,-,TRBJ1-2,SVAFAGTNYGYT
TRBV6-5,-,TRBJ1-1,ASRPLTGGGEAF
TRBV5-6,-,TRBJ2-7,ASGRGQTLLFEQY
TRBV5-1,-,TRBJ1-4,ASSLQGQDEKLF
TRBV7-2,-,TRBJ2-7,ASSFGGFIYEQY
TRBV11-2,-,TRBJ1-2,ASSFDLWQGAGYT
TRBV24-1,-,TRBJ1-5,ATSDSRTDSNQPQH